What follows describes a single TCR beta chain. This sample stems from a study of blood T cell repertoires in COVID-19. Study information: Sites in the United States, Italy and Spain provided acute and convalescent COVID-19 samples. In each case, the material was cDNA or gDNA derived from T cells, B-cell-depleted T cells, or PBMCs.

V shed 6 bases and J shed 5 bases, with 7 bases lying between them. CDR3 length: 11 residues. Germline loops: CDR1 SNHLY, CDR2 FYNNEI. Per the original methods: Researchers report that nucleated cell counts were estimated from reference gene primer amplification. Clones were sequenced by immunoSEQ multiplex PCR, and TCRdb holds only the in-frame ones, with some missing. V and J calls and clone size come straight from that table; D and trimming were deduced from the DNA. This table has about 120,000 clones, about nine tenths appearing once. This rearrangement joins TRBV2 to TRBJ2-5; possibly TRBD1 for D (6 bases). Specimen: peripheral blood. The TCR was taken from a woman in her 70s with acute or convalescent COVID-19. The CDR3 DNA is TGTGCCAGCAGCAGGGGTGAGACCCAGTACTTC. This gives the protein CASSRGETQYF. Based on the CDR3 plus reference TRBV2 and TRBJ2-5, the full variable domain is EPEVTQTPSHQVTQMGQEVILRCVPISNHLYFYWYRQILGQKVEFLVSFYNNEISEKSEIFDDQFSVERPDGSNFTLKIRSTKLEDSAMYFCASSRGETQYFGPGTRLLVL.